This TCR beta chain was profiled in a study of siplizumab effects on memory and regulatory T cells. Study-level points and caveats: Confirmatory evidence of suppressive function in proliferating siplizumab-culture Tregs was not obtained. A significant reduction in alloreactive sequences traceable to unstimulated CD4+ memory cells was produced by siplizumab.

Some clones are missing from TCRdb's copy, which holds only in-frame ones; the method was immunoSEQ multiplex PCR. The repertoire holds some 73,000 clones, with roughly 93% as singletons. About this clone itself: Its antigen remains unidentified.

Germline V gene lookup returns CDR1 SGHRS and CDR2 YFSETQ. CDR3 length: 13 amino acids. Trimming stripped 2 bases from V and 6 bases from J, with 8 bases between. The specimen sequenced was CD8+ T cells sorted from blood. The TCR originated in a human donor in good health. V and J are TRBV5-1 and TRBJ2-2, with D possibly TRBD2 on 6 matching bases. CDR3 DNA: TGCGCCAGCAGCTTTACTAGCCCCGGGGAGCTGTTTTTT. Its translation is CASSFTSPGELFF.